This T cell receptor beta chain was sequenced for a study of blood T cells in healthy people across ages. Study-level points and caveats: Getting older went along with TCR beta diversity per million T cells dropping roughly linearly. Relative to aged donors, long-lived donors carried more naive CD4+ cells and displayed higher diversity.

With a J-beta primer mix and a sample-barcoded 5' primer, a second PCR ran about 6 to 11 cycles. TCRdb reprocessed the 5' RACE reads via MiXCR and lists one record per CDR3 protein. The sample lists about 650,000 distinct CDR3 sequences; roughly half were seen once. Losses at the gene ends were 9 bases for V and 4 bases for J; bases not matched to a gene: 12. This CDR3 spans 15 amino acids. In regard to this clonotype: Its cognate antigen is unknown.

The specimen was blood. The source is an elderly woman in good health. The chain joins TRBV12-3 or TRBV12-4 to TRBJ2-4; 7 nucleotides match TRBD1. CDR3 DNA sequence: TGTGCCAGTAGCCAAAGCTGGACAGGAAAAAACATTCAGTACTTC. It yields the protein CASSQSWTGKNIQYF.